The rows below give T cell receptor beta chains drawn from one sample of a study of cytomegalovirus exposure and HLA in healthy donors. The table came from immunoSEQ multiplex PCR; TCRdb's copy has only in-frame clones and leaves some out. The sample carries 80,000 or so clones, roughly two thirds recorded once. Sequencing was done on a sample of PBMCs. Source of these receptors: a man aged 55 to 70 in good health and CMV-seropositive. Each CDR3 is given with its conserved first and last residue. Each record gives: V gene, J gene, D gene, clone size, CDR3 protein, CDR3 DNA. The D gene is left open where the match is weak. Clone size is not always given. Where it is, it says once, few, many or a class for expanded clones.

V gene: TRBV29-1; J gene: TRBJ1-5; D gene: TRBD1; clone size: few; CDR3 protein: CSVRDRGYQPQHF; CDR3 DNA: TGCAGCGTCCGGGACAGAGGATATCAGCCCCAGCATTTT
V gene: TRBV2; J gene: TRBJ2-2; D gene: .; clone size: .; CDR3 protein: CASRAGPGELFF; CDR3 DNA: TGTGCCAGCAGAGCAGGTCCCGGGGAGCTGTTTTTT
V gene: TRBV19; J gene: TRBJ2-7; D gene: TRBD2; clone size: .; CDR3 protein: CASNLAGGTAEQYF; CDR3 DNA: TGTGCCAGTAATCTAGCGGGAGGAACAGCCGAGCAGTACTTC
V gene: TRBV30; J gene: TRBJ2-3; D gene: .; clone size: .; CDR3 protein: CAWTRGGTDNTQYF; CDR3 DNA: TGTGCCTGGACTCGTGGGGGGACAGACAATACGCAGTATTTT
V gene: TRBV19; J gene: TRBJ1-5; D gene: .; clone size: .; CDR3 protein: CASNFRGADQPQHF; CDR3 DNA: TGTGCCAGCAACTTCAGGGGTGCAGATCAGCCCCAGCATTTT
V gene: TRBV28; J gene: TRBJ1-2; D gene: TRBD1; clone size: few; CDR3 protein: CASSYAGTGGGYGYTF; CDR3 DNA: TGTGCCAGCAGCTACGCCGGGACAGGGGGCGGGTATGGCTACACCTTC
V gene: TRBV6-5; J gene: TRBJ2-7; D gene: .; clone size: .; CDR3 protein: CASSYSGTLGEQYF; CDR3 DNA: TGTGCCAGCAGTTACTCCGGGACTCTGGGGGAGCAGTACTTC
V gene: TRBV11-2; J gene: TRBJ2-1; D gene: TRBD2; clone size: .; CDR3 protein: CASSFYSLRTSGGPNEQFF; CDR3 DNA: TGTGCCAGCAGCTTCTACTCCCTTCGGACTAGCGGGGGGCCAAATGAGCAGTTCTTC
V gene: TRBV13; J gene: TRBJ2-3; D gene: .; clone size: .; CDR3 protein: CASSPGRGGDTQYF; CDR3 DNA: TGTGCCAGCAGCCCTGGCAGGGGTGGAGATACGCAGTATTTT
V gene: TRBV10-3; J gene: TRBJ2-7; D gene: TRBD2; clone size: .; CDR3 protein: CAITAWGGYEQYF; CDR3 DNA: TGTGCCATCACTGCGTGGGGGGGCTACGAGCAGTACTTC
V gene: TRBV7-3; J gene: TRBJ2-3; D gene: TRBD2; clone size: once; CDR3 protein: CASSLQPRGSTDTQYF; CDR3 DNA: TGTGCCAGCAGCCTACAGCCGCGCGGGAGTACAGATACGCAGTATTTT
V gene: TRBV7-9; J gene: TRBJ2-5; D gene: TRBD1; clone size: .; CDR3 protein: CSSSFPGTGETQYF; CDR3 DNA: TGTTCCAGCAGCTTTCCGGGGACAGGGGAGACCCAGTACTTC
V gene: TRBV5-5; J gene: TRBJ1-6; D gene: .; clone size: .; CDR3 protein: CASSLDGVPLHF; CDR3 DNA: TGTGCCAGCAGCTTGGACGGGGTACCCCTCCACTTT
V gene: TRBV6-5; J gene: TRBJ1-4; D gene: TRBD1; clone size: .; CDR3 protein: CASSTYRQGADKLFF; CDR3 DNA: TGTGCCAGCAGTACTTATCGACAGGGGGCGGATAAACTGTTTTTT
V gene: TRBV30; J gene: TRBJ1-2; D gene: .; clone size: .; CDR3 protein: CAWSVNPVNYGYTF; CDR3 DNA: TGTGCCTGGAGTGTAAATCCGGTTAACTATGGCTACACCTTC
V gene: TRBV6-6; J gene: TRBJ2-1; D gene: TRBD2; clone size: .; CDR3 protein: CASRVAGTIYEQFF; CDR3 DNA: TGTGCCAGCAGGGTAGCGGGAACGATATATGAGCAGTTCTTC
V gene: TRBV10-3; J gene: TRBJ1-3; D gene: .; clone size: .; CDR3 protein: CAISPRTGGGNTIYF; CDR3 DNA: TGTGCCATCAGTCCAAGGACGGGAGGAGGAAACACCATATATTTT
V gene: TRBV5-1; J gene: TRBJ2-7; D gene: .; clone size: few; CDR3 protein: CASSFEGGGAIYEQYF; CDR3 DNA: TGCGCCAGCAGCTTTGAGGGAGGGGGGGCTATCTACGAGCAGTACTTC
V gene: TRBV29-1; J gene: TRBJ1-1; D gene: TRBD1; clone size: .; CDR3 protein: CSTGRGPTEAFF; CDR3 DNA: TGCAGCACTGGTAGGGGGCCAACTGAAGCTTTCTTT
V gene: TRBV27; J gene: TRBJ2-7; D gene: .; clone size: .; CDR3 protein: CASAALGRFYEQYF; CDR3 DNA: TGTGCCAGCGCCGCGTTAGGGAGATTCTACGAGCAGTACTTC
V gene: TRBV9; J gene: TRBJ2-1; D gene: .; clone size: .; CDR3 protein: CASTRGLGRDNEQFF; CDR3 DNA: TGTGCCAGCACCCGGGGGCTAGGGAGGGACAATGAGCAGTTCTTC
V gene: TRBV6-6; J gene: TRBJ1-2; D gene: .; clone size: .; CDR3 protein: CASSYTTGVGDGYTF; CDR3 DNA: TGTGCCAGCAGTTATACAACAGGCGTTGGCGATGGCTACACCTTC
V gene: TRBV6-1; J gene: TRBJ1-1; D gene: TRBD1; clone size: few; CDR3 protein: CASSTLQGQNTEAFF; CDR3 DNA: TGTGCCAGCAGTACGTTACAGGGGCAGAACACTGAAGCTTTCTTT
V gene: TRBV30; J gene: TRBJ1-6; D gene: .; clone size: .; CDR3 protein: CAWSVRGLGSPLHF; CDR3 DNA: TGTGCCTGGAGTGTACGGGGGTTAGGGTCACCCCTCCACTTT
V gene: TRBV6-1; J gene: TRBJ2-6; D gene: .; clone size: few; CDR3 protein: CASRGGGAGANVLTF; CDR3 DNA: TGTGCCAGCAGGGGTGGAGGGGCCGGGGCCAACGTCCTGACTTTC